Included here is one T cell receptor (beta chain) sequence, with context. The antigen remains undetermined. This sample stems from a study of post-analysis software for immune sequencing data. Findings and caveats of the study: Included in a set of about 5 TRBV segments more frequent in patients than controls were TRBV5-6, TRBV5-1 and TRBV20-1.

Researchers reported that TCR beta cDNA libraries carried unique molecular identifiers. TCRdb reprocessed the PCR reads via MiXCR and lists one record per CDR3 protein. Among hundreds of thousands of distinct CDR3 sequences, around 47% were seen once, and the ten largest hold approximately 1.7%. The germline gives CDR1 WSHSY, CDR2 SAAADI. The V gene lost 3 bases and the J gene lost 5 bases, with 16 bases spanning the gap. The CDR3 extends over 15 amino acids. The receptor's source is a girl aged 5-17 years with multiple sclerosis. The sequencing input was blood. This chain connects TRBV10-2 to TRBJ1-1; D perhaps matches TRBD1 (6 bases). The CDR3 DNA follows: TGCGCCAGCAGTGATACCAGGGGTCCCAAAACTGAAGCTTTCTTT. Translating it yields CASSDTRGPKTEAFF.